Described below is a single T cell receptor (beta chain) sequence and its context. Per the original methods: Reference gene primers were amplified, and this amplification served to estimate nucleated cell counts. Some clones are missing from TCRdb's copy, which holds only in-frame ones; the method was immunoSEQ multiplex PCR. V and J calls and clone size are those listed in that table; D and trimming were worked out from the DNA. The sample shows just over 650,000 clones, around 90% of them seen only once. V lost 4 bases, J lost 5 bases, and 10 bases stayed unmatched. Germline CDR1 and CDR2: SEHNR and FQNEAQ (reference sequence). The CDR3 covers 15 residues. This entry is derived from a study of blood T cell repertoires in COVID-19. Study-level information: Whether acute or convalescent, the COVID-19 samples came from the United States, Italy and Spain. The cDNA or gDNA used as material had been derived from T cells, B-cell-depleted T cells, or PBMCs.

This receptor was taken from a woman aged 18-35 years with acute or convalescent COVID-19. Sequencing input: peripheral blood. The V gene is TRBV7-9, the J gene TRBJ2-5, with 7 bases aligning to TRBD2. The CDR3 spells CASSSGEGDSETQYF. Written as DNA, the CDR3 is TGTGCCAGCAGCTCGGGGGAGGGCGATAGTGAGACCCAGTACTTC.